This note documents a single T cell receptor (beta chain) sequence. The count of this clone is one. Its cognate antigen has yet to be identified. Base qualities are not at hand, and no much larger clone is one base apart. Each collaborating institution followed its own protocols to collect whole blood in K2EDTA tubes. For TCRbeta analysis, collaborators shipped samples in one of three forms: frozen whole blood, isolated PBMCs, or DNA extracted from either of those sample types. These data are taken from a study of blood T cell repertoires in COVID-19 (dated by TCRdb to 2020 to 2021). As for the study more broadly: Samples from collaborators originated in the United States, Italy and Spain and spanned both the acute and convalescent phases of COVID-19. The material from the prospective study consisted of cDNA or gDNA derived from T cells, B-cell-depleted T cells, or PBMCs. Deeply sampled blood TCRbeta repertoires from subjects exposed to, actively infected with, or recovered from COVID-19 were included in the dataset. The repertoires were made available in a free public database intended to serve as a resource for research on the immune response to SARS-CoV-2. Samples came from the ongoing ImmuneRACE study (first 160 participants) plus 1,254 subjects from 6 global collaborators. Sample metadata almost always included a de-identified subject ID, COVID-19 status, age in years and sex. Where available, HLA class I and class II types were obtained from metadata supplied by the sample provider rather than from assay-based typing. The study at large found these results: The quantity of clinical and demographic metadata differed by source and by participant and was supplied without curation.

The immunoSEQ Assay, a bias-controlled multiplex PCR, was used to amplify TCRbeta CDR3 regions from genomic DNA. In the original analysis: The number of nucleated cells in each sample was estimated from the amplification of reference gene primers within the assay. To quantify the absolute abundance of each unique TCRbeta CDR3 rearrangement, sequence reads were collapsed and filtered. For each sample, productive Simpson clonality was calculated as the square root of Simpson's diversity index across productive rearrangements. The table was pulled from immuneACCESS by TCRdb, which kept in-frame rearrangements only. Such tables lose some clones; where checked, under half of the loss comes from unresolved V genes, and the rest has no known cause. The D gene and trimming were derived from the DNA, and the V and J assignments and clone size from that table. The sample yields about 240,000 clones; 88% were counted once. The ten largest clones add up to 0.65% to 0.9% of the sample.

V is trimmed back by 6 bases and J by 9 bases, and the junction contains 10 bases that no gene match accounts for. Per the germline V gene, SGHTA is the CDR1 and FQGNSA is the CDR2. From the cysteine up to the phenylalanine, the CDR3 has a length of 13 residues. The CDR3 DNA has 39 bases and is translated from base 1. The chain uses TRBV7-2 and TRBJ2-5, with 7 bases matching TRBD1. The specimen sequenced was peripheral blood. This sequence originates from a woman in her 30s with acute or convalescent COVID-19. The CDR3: CASRDRSRGPQYF. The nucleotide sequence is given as TGTGCCAGCAGGGACAGGTCCAGAGGGCCCCAGTACTTC.